The 26 T cell receptor beta chains below come from one sample, sequenced in a study of blood T cell repertoires in COVID-19. The table came from immunoSEQ multiplex PCR; TCRdb's copy has only in-frame clones and leaves some out. Of roughly 42,000 clones in the sample, 80% to 90% were seen once. Sequencing used peripheral blood. The receptors derive from a human donor in a cohort sampled during active COVID-19.

The J gene is TRBJ2-3, the V gene TRBV29-1, with TRBD2 matching 10 bases. Germline values: CDR1 SQVTM, CDR2 ANQGSEA. Trimming took 8 bases from V and 3 from J; bases not matched to a gene: 8. This CDR3 contains 14 residues. The CDR3 coding sequence is TGCAGCCTCCGTGGAGCGGGGGGGACAGATACGCAGTATTTT. Translation: CSLRGAGGTDTQYF.

The rearrangement joins TRBV7-2 to TRBJ2-1; 10 nucleotides line up with TRBD2. Trimming took 0 bases from V and 2 from J; bases not matched to a gene: 7. The CDR3 runs to 18 residues. Germline CDR1 reads SGHTA; CDR2 reads FQGNSA. CDR3 sequence: CASSLASSGSMPYNEQFF. DNA for the CDR3: TGTGCCAGCAGCTTAGCCTCTAGCGGGAGTATGCCCTACAATGAGCAGTTCTTC.

The DNA of the CDR3 is TGTGCCAGCAGTCTCTACTACGGCGGGGAGCTGTTTTTT. It specifies CASSLYYGGELFF. The chain is built from TRBV12-3 or TRBV12-4 and TRBJ2-2; unclear D gene. The CDR3 runs 13 residues. V shed 5 bases and J shed 7 bases, with 11 bases lying between them.

V usage is TRBV7-9 and J usage is TRBJ2-3, with D unclear. Germline V gives CDR1 SEHNR, CDR2 FQNEAQ (reference sequence). The CDR3 extends over 17 amino acids. V shed 1 base and J shed 3 bases, with 17 bases lying between them. The DNA for the CDR3 is TGTGCCAGCAGCTTAGATTACATCAGTGAGAGGACAGATACGCAGTATTTT. Its translation: CASSLDYISERTDTQYF.

This chain connects TRBV5-1 to TRBJ2-3; the D is unclear. V lost 6 bases, J lost 5 bases, and 19 bases lay in between. The CDR3 extends over 15 amino acids. The germline gives CDR1 SGHRS, CDR2 YFSETQ. This CDR3 reads CASNLLNPYEDTQYF. The CDR3 DNA reads as TGCGCCAGCAACCTGCTAAACCCCTATGAAGATACGCAGTATTTT.

The chain employs TRBV7-6 and TRBJ1-5; 9 nucleotides line up with TRBD1. This CDR3 comprises 16 residues. Germline lookup yields CDR1 SGHVS and CDR2 FNYEAQ. V lost 1 base and J lost 6; bases outside the gene matches: 7. In nucleotides, the CDR3 is TGTGCCAGCAGCTTAGGCCCCGGGACAGGGAGTCAGCCCCAGCATTTT. Encoded protein: CASSLGPGTGSQPQHF. The variable domain in full, with the rest retrieved from reference TRBV7-6 and TRBJ1-5, is GAGVSQSPRYKVTKRGQDVALRCDPISGHVSLYWYRQALGQGPEFLTYFNYEAQQDKSGLPNDRFSAERPEGSISTLTIQRTEQRDSAMYRCASSLGPGTGSQPQHFGDGTRLSIL.

V is TRBV21-1 and J is TRBJ1-5; the table's TRBD1 call for D was not verified on the DNA. TRBV21-1 is described as a pseudogene. There are 16 residues in the CDR3. The CDR3 sequence: CASSPRRAGAHQPQHF. In DNA, the CDR3 is TGTGCCAGCAGCCCCCGGCGGGCAGGGGCACATCAGCCCCAGCATTTT.

The chain joins TRBV2 to TRBJ2-5, with D perhaps TRBD2 (7 bases). Germline V gene sequence: CDR1 SNHLY, CDR2 FYNNEI. Deletions cut 3 bases from V and 3 bases from J, with 11 bases between. The CDR3 is 14 amino acids. Here the CDR3 DNA reads TGTGCCAGCAGTGATAGGGGGGGCGAAGAGACCCAGTACTTC. It translates to CASSDRGGEETQYF.

The chain combines TRBV2 with TRBJ2-2; TRBD1 is a possible D gene (6 bases). Between the trimmed V and J ends, which lost 6 bases and 2 bases, there was a span of 16 bases. This CDR3 has 16 residues. Germline assignment: CDR1 SNHLY and CDR2 FYNNEI. CDR3 sequence: CASSQQGIANTGELFF. CDR3 DNA: TGTGCCAGCAGCCAACAGGGTATTGCCAACACCGGGGAGCTGTTTTTT.

This clone has a handful of counts. The rearrangement uses TRBV29-1 and TRBJ1-1; D is perhaps TRBD1 (5 bases). The V end was cut by 5 bases, the J end by 6 bases, with 16 bases between. The germline gives CDR1 SQVTM, CDR2 ANQGSEA. The CDR3 has 13 residues. The CDR3 reads CSVWASEGSEAFF. Written as DNA, the CDR3 is TGCAGCGTTTGGGCCTCGGAGGGGTCTGAAGCTTTCTTT.

The chain recombines TRBV12-3 or TRBV12-4 with TRBJ1-1, with TRBD1 identical over 7 bases. J lost 11 bases, V lost 2 bases, and 8 bases had no gene match. The CDR3 runs to 13 residues. The CDR3 spells CASSLIGQDGAFF. In nucleotides, the CDR3 is TGTGCCAGCAGTTTAATAGGACAGGATGGTGCTTTCTTT.

The chain has TRBV6-2 or TRBV6-3 and TRBJ2-4; 14 bases are a match to TRBD2. From germline, CDR1 is MNHEY and CDR2 SVGEGT. V shed 5 bases, J shed 0 bases, and the junction held 6 bases outside the gene matches. This CDR3 region has 18 residues. CDR3 in DNA: TGTGCCAGCAGTCCCGGACTAGCGGGGGGCCTAGCCAAAAACATTCAGTACTTC. Protein: CASSPGLAGGLAKNIQYF.

The genes are TRBV5-1 and TRBJ2-3, with D possibly being TRBD2 (7 bases). V dropped 4 bases and J dropped 4 bases, with 16 bases sitting between them. In germline, CDR1 is SGHRS, CDR2 YFSETQ. The CDR3 runs 15 residues. CDR3 coding DNA: TGCGCCAGCAGCGGGGCCCCGGGGGGCGCAGATACGCAGTATTTT. Its protein is CASSGAPGGADTQYF. Using reference TRBV5-1 and TRBJ2-3 for the parts outside the CDR3, the full variable domain is KAGVTQTPRYLIKTRGQQVTLSCSPISGHRSVSWYQQTPGQGLQFLFEYFSETQRNKGNFPGRFSGRQFSNSRSEMNVSTLELGDSALYLCASSGAPGGADTQYFGPGTRLTVL.

The chain employs TRBV18 and TRBJ1-4, with 7 bases lining up with TRBD1. The CDR3 covers 16 residues. The germline V gene encodes CDR1 KGHSH and CDR2 LQKENI. The ends lost 3 bases at V and 0 bases at J; junction bases unmatched: 4. The CDR3 spells CASSPGTVSTNEKLFF. The CDR3 DNA sequence: TGTGCCAGCTCACCGGGGACAGTGTCAACTAATGAAAAACTGTTTTTT.

The rearrangement uses TRBV9 and TRBJ2-5, with 10 bases aligning to TRBD2. The CDR3 sequence is 17 residues long. CDR1 SGDLS and CDR2 YYNGEE come from the germline V gene. V was clipped by 0 bases and J by 5 bases; unmatched bases: 10. The CDR3, as DNA: TGTGCCAGCAGCGTAGGTCCTAGCGGGGGCCTTTTGGAGACCCAGTACTTC. Translation: CASSVGPSGGLLETQYF.

Notes on this clone: The same CDR3 arises from other DNA sequences in this sample as well. The chain links TRBV6-5 to TRBJ2-3, with D possibly being TRBD2 (6 bases). The germline V gene encodes CDR1 MNHEY and CDR2 SVGAGI. Trimming removed 6 bases at V and 6 bases at J, with 16 bases between. This CDR3 has 14 amino acids. The CDR3 protein is CASRRDLATDTQYF. CDR3 nucleotides: TGTGCCAGCAGGCGGGACCTTGCCACGGATACGCAGTATTTT.

The gene calls are TRBV5-1 and TRBJ2-1; 8 nucleotides line up with TRBD2. This CDR3 spans 15 amino acids. Unmatched junction bases numbered 9, after V lost 4 bases and J lost 6 bases. Germline V gene sequence: CDR1 SGHRS, CDR2 YFSETQ. The CDR3 reads CASSPGLGGRNEQFF. As DNA, the CDR3 is TGCGCCAGCAGCCCGGGACTAGGAGGTCGCAATGAGCAGTTCTTC.

This chain links TRBV30 with TRBJ1-1; no firm D call. The CDR3 contains 19 residues. Germline assignment: CDR1 GTSNPN and CDR2 SVGIG (reference sequence). The V end was cut by 2 bases, the J end by 0 bases, with 25 bases between. The CDR3 DNA follows: TGTGCCTGGAGTCCCCCGTCCTGGAGAGGTGTCCGGATGAACACTGAAGCTTTCTTT. Residues: CAWSPPSWRGVRMNTEAFF.

The chain couples TRBV5-6 to TRBJ1-2; 8 positions match TRBD1. In germline, CDR1 is SGHDT, CDR2 YYEEEE. Unmatched junction bases numbered 15, after V lost 5 bases and J lost 0 bases. This CDR3 region has 18 residues. The CDR3, as DNA: TGTGCCAGCAGTTCCCGGGACAGGATCCGAGGGACTAACTATGGCTACACCTTC. It yields the protein CASSSRDRIRGTNYGYTF. Complete variable domain (other parts from reference TRBV5-6 and TRBJ1-2): DAGVTQSPTHLIKTRGQQVTLRCSPKSGHDTVSWYQQALGQGPQFIFQYYEEEERQRGNFPDRFSGHQFPNYSSELNVNALLLGDSALYLCASSSRDRIRGTNYGYTFGSGTRLTVV.

This clone was observed a single time. This chain joins TRBV14 and TRBJ2-1; 7 bases match TRBD1. This CDR3 contains 16 residues. From germline, CDR1 is SGHDN and CDR2 FVKESK. V lost 5 bases to trimming and J lost 2 bases; unmatched junction nucleotides: 9. The CDR3 here is CASSDGTAGPYNEQFF. In nucleotides, the CDR3 is TGTGCCAGCAGCGACGGGACAGCTGGACCCTACAATGAGCAGTTCTTC.

CDR3 residues: CASSQDSRLAGGEQYF. DNA for the CDR3: TGTGCCAGCAGCCAAGATTCCCGACTAGCGGGGGGGGAGCAGTACTTC. This chain joins TRBV4-2 and TRBJ2-7; the match to TRBD2 covers 14 bases. The germline V gene encodes CDR1 LGHNA and CDR2 YNFKEQ. This CDR3 is 16 amino acids long. The J segment lost 7 bases and the V segment lost 0 bases, leaving 5 bases of the junction unmatched.

This clone was picked up one time. The chain carries TRBV12-1 and TRBJ1-4. TRBV12-1 is designated a pseudogene. CDR3 length equals 15 residues. The CDR3 DNA is TGTGCCAGCAGTTCCCGAGGGCAGCCCGCTGAAAAACTGTTTTTT. This gives the protein CASSSRGQPAEKLFF.

The chain has TRBV5-1 and TRBJ2-2; 8 bases match TRBD1. CDR1 SGHRS and CDR2 YFSETQ come from the germline V gene. The V gene end was trimmed by 4 bases and the J gene end by 7 bases; junction bases not matched to a gene: 15. The CDR3 loop spans 17 amino acids. This CDR3 is CASSQPADRGQSGELFF. CDR3 nucleotide sequence: TGCGCCAGCAGCCAACCAGCCGACAGGGGCCAAAGCGGGGAGCTGTTTTTT.

The V and J genes are TRBV3-1 (or the pseudogene TRBV3-2) and TRBJ2-3, with D perhaps matching TRBD1 (6 bases). The CDR3 runs to 14 residues. Germline CDR1 reads LGHDT; CDR2 reads YNNKEL (reference sequence). V was pared by 3 bases and J by 3 bases, with 10 bases between. The DNA for the CDR3 is TGTGCCAGCAGCCATTGGGACACGACAGATACGCAGTATTTT. Its protein product is CASSHWDTTDTQYF.

V and J are TRBV5-1 and TRBJ1-1; 9 bases are shared with TRBD1. The CDR3 has 17 amino acids. CDR1 and CDR2 from the germline V gene are SGHRS and YFSETQ. Unmatched junction bases numbered 12, after V lost 3 bases and J lost 3 bases. CDR3 DNA sequence: TGCGCCAGCAGCTCCCTCCGGGACAGGGTACATGACACTGAAGCTTTCTTT. This sequence encodes CASSSLRDRVHDTEAFF.

The rearrangement joins TRBV3-1 (or the pseudogene TRBV3-2) to TRBJ1-6, with D tentatively TRBD1 (5 bases). The CDR3 extends over 14 amino acids. Germline loops: CDR1 LGHDT, CDR2 YNNKEL (reference sequence). Trimming shortened V by 1 base and J by 10 bases, and 11 bases separated the two germline ends. CDR3 DNA sequence: TGTGCCAGCAGCCAAGCAGGGATTGGCTCACCCCTCCACTTT. Protein: CASSQAGIGSPLHF.